This TCR beta chain appears in the sequencing data of a study of Graves' ophthalmopathy and Graves' hyperthyroidism. The length of the CDR3 is 16 residues. V was clipped by 5 bases and J by 7 bases, with 23 bases between them. Germline-derived CDR1 and CDR2 are SGHTA and FQGNSA. The authors amplified TCR beta CDR3 regions from RNA transcripts. The first-round RT-PCR employed HTBI primers together with the Qiagen OneStep RT-PCR kit. A multiplex PCR was then performed as the second round. A single record per CDR3 protein comes from TCRdb applying MiXCR to the multiplex PCR reads. The sample has 200,000 to 250,000 distinct CDR3 sequences, approximately 21% seen once.

The rearrangement links TRBV7-2 to TRBJ2-5, with D possibly being TRBD2 (6 bases). The sample taken for sequencing was peripheral blood. The clonotype was recovered from a woman aged 45-65 years with Graves' ophthalmopathy. CDR3 in DNA: TGTGCCAGCAGCACAAGCGGGTGGGCCCCTAAGGGGACCCAGTACTTC. Translation gives CASSTSGWAPKGTQYF.